This is a list of T cell receptor beta chains from one sample in a study of T cells in Graves' hyperthyroidism and ophthalmopathy. TCRdb reprocessed the multiplex PCR reads with MiXCR, giving one entry per CDR3 protein. The repertoire has about 590,000 distinct CDR3 sequences, roughly 14% of them found once; the top ten carry around 7.3%. The specimen sequenced was blood. The receptors were gathered from a woman aged 25 to 39 with Graves' hyperthyroidism. Each CDR3 is given without its conserved first and last residue. The order of the fields is V gene, J gene, CDR3 protein.

>TRBV15|TRBJ2-7
ATSSRQGAYEQY
>TRBV20-1|TRBJ1-1
SARDPLEGMNTEAF
>TRBV20-1|TRBJ2-7
SARGKIAGEPEQY
>TRBV20-1|TRBJ2-1
SAFSVREPWGNEQF
>TRBV29-1|TRBJ2-2
SVGSGSHTGELF
>TRBV5-6|TRBJ2-3
ASSLEASGDTQY
>TRBV10-3|TRBJ2-5
AISSGTNTQETQY
>TRBV12-3/TRBV12-4|TRBJ1-3
ASSRRRPAGVNVGRSSGNTIY
>TRBV12-5|TRBJ2-7
ASGLVLGLAGGATYEQY
>TRBV7-2|TRBJ1-5
ASSLAGTGNNQPQH
>TRBV12-3/TRBV12-4|TRBJ2-2
ASSSQGVGELF
>TRBV20-1|TRBJ2-5
SASGSTRGETQY
>TRBV5-6|TRBJ2-2
ASSSLSGSPGELF
>TRBV5-1|TRBJ2-3
ASSWRASGSFDTQY
>TRBV24-1|TRBJ2-1
ATSDLGRGQGKNEQF
>TRBV3-1|TRBJ1-1
ASSTDKLTEAF
>TRBV15|TRBJ2-7
ATRRDRVSYEQY
>TRBV30|TRBJ2-7
AWSVLGYEQY
>TRBV5-1|TRBJ2-3
ASSQEASGQGFYAQY
>TRBV12-3/TRBV12-4|TRBJ2-4
ASSSQGTTVRY
>TRBV7-9|TRBJ2-7
ASSGTGGFGEQY
>TRBV12-3/TRBV12-4|TRBJ2-3
ASSPLLGVTDTQY
>TRBV5-4|TRBJ2-7
ASSGQTSAYEQY